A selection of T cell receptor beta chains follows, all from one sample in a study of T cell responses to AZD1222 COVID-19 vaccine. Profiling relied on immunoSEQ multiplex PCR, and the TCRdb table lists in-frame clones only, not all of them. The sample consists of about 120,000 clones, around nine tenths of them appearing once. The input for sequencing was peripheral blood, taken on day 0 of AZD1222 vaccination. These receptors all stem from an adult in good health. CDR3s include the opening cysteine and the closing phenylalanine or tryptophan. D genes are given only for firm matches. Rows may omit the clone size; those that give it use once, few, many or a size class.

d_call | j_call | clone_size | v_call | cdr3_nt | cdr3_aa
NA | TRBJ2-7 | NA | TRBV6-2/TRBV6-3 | TGTGCCAGCAGTTACTATCGGTTTCACGAGCAGTACTTC | CASSYYRFHEQYF
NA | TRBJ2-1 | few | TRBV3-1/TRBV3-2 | TGTGCCAGCAGCCCCCAGGGGGGGGTAGCGGGACTCAGAAATGAGCAGTTCTTC | CASSPQGGVAGLRNEQFF
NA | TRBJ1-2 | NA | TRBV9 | TGTGCCAGCAGCGTAGCTCCAGCCACTAACTATGGCTACACCTTC | CASSVAPATNYGYTF
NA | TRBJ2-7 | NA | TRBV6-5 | TGTGCCAGCAGCTCGGGGGCATATGAGCAGTACTTC | CASSSGAYEQYF
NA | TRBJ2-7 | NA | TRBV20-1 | TGCAGTGGGATCTTCAAAGTCGAGCAGTACTTC | CSGIFKVEQYF
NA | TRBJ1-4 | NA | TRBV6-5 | TGTGCCAGCAGTTACAGGGAGGGAGAAAAACTGTTTTTT | CASSYREGEKLFF
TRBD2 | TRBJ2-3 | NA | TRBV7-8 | TGTGCCAGCAGCTTAGGGCTAGCGGGAGATTTTACGCAGTATTTT | CASSLGLAGDFTQYF
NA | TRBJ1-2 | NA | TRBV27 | TGTGCCAGCAGTTCATCGCGATCCTACTATGGCTACACCTTC | CASSSSRSYYGYTF
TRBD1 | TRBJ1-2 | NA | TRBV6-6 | TGTGCCAGCAGTACAGGACAGGGGACTAACTATGGCTACACCTTC | CASSTGQGTNYGYTF
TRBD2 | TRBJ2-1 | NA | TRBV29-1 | TGCAGCGTTCGAGCGAGACTAGCGGGAGACAATGAGCAGTTCTTC | CSVRARLAGDNEQFF
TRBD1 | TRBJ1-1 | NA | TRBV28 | TGTGCCAGCAGGGACAGGGGGTACTCGGACACTGAAGCTTTCTTT | CASRDRGYSDTEAFF
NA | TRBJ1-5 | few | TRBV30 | TGTGCCTGGAGCACAGTGGCGGGGAATCAGCCCCAGCATTTT | CAWSTVAGNQPQHF
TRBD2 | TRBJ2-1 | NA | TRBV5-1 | TGCGCCAGCAGCTACGAAAAAATAGCGGGAGGCCAAAATAGTGAGCAGTTCTTC | CASSYEKIAGGQNSEQFF
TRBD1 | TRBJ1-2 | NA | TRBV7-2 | TGTGCCAGCAGCCAGAACCGGGACAGGGGCGGCTACACCTTC | CASSQNRDRGGYTF
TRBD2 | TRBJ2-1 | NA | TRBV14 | TGTGCCAGCAGCTTAGGACTAGCGGGATATGAGCAGTTCTTC | CASSLGLAGYEQFF
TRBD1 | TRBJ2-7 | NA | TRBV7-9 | TGTGCCAGCAGCTTCGATGGGACAGGGACGTTCGAGCAGTACTTC | CASSFDGTGTFEQYF
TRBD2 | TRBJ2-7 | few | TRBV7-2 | TGTGCCAGCAGCTTGGGGGCTAGCGGGAGGTTCAACGAGCAGTACTTC | CASSLGASGRFNEQYF
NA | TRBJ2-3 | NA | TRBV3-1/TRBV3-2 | TGTGCCAGCAGCCAATTGGACATCAGCACAGATACGCAGTATTTT | CASSQLDISTDTQYF
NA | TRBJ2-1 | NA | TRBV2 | TGTGCCAGCAGTTCTAGCGTCACCTACAATGAGCAGTTCTTC | CASSSSVTYNEQFF
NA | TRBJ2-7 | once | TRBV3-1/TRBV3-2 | TGTGCCAGCAGCCAAGTTCAGTCCGCCGAGCAGTACTTC | CASSQVQSAEQYF
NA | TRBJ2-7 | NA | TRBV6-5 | TGTGCCAGCAGTATTAGCGGAGTCTACGAGCAGTACTTC | CASSISGVYEQYF
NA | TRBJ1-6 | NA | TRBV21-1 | TGTGCCAGCAGCAATGTTTTACGGGGTTCTTCACCCCTCCACTTT | CASSNVLRGSSPLHF